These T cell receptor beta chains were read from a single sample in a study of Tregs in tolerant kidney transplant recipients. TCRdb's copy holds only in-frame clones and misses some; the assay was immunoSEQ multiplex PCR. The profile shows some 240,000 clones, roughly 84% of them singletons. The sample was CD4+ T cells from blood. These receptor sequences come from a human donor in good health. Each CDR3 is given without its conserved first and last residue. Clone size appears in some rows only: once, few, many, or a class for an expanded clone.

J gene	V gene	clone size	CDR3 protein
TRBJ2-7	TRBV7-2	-	ASRGDRGYEQY
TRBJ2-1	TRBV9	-	ASSPGTSGNNEQF
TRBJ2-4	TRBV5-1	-	ASSLEDWGARGNIQY
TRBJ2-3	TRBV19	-	ASSKTSGRSGTDTQY
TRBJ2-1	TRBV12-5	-	ASGGTGGYNEQF
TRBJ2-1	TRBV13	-	ASSLAVFSGYNEQF
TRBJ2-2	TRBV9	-	ASSGSTGVMAGELF
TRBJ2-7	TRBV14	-	ASSQEGAKQY
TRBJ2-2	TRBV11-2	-	ASSPRTGVNTGELF
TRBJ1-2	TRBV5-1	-	ASSGGVQYGYT
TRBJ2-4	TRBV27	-	ASSLRTGDIQY
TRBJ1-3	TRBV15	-	ATSRGTGGTGNTIY
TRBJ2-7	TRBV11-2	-	ASSPQAGPAYEQY
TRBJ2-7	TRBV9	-	ASSVAANGPSYEQY
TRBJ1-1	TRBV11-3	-	ASSPRTGRVNTEAF
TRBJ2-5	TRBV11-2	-	ASSFGGPLETQY
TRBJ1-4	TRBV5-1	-	ASSSRGAPNEKLF
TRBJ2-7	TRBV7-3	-	ASSLDRNYEQY
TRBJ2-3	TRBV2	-	ASRTSTDTQY
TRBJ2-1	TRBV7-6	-	ASSLAHRGRAYNEQF
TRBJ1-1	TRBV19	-	ASSRTGMNTEAF
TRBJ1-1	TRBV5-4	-	ASSLDAANTEAF
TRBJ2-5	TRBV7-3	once	ASSDRGGHGETQY